The 17 T cell receptor beta chains below come from one sample, sequenced in a study of blood T cell repertoires in COVID-19. Data came from immunoSEQ multiplex PCR; TCRdb stores just in-frame clones and leaves some out. In the table there are 70,000 or so clones, roughly nine tenths of which are singletons. Sequenced material: peripheral blood. These receptor sequences come from a woman under 30 with acute or convalescent COVID-19.

V gene TRBV28 combines with J gene TRBJ2-5; TRBD2 is a possible D gene (5 bases). V lost 4 bases and J lost 3, with 9 bases in between. This CDR3 has 13 residues. Germline CDR1 reads MDHEN; CDR2 reads SYDVKM. The CDR3 protein is CASSYGDEETQYF. The DNA of the CDR3 is TGTGCCAGCAGTTACGGGGATGAAGAGACCCAGTACTTC.

The gene calls are TRBV7-2 and TRBJ1-1; 7 bases match TRBD1. The CDR3 has 14 amino acids. Per germline, CDR1 SGHTA and CDR2 FQGNSA. After removal of 5 bases from V and 3 bases from J, the junction contained 6 bases not matched to a gene. In nucleotides, the CDR3 is TGTGCCAGCAGCAATCGGCAGGGGGACACTGAAGCTTTCTTT. Protein: CASSNRQGDTEAFF.

This chain joins TRBV5-1 and TRBJ2-2; 10 positions match TRBD1. The CDR3 extends over 15 amino acids. CDR1 is SGHRS and CDR2 is YFSETQ in the germline V gene. Germline trimming cut 6 bases from V and 0 bases from J; bases unmatched to any gene: 2. CDR3 nucleotides: TGCGCCAGCAAAGGACAGGGGGCGAACACCGGGGAGCTGTTTTTT. It translates to CASKGQGANTGELFF.

The V and J genes are TRBV2 and TRBJ2-1; D ambiguous. CDR3 length equals 13 residues. V shed 6 bases and J shed 0 bases, with 6 bases lying between them. Germline CDR1 reads SNHLY; CDR2 reads FYNNEI. CDR3 loop: CASRASSYNEQFF. DNA of the CDR3: TGTGCCAGCAGGGCTAGCTCCTACAATGAGCAGTTCTTC.

The V and J genes are TRBV2 and TRBJ2-1; possible D gene TRBD2, 5 bases. Per germline, CDR1 SNHLY and CDR2 FYNNEI. This CDR3 contains 14 residues. Trimming shortened V by 3 bases and J by 7 bases, and 13 bases separated the two germline ends. The CDR3 spells CASSEIGGRNEQFF. The DNA for the CDR3 is TGTGCCAGCAGTGAGATCGGCGGGCGGAATGAGCAGTTCTTC.

The chain links TRBV30 to TRBJ1-5; D is uncertain. The ends were cut back, 7 bases at V and 0 bases at J, with 10 bases in the middle. Per the germline V gene, CDR1 is GTSNPN and CDR2 is SVGIG (reference sequence). The CDR3 contains 13 residues. Written as DNA, the CDR3 is TGTGCCTTAACAGTGGGTAGCAATCAGCCCCAGCATTTT. This encodes CALTVGSNQPQHF.

V usage is TRBV6-5 and J usage is TRBJ1-1; D unresolved. CDR3 length: 14 residues. Germline loops: CDR1 MNHEY, CDR2 SVGAGI. Trimming pared 4 bases from V and 1 base from J, leaving 10 bases between. CDR3 coding DNA: TGTGCCAGCAGTTCTAGGCGGGCGAACACTGAAGCTTTCTTT. Protein: CASSSRRANTEAFF.

The V and J genes are TRBV6-5 and TRBJ2-7; 9 positions match TRBD1. V shed 10 bases, J shed 3 bases, and the junction held 7 bases outside the gene matches. Germline loops: CDR1 MNHEY, CDR2 SVGAGI. This CDR3 is built from 13 residues. This chain's CDR3 is CATGTGWNYEQYF. The CDR3 bases are TGTGCCACCGGGACAGGGTGGAACTACGAGCAGTACTTC.

The J gene is TRBJ2-3, the V gene TRBV7-9, with no clear D. V lost 4 bases to trimming and J lost 4 bases, with 9 bases between them. The CDR3 totals 13 residues. Germline V gene lookup returns CDR1 SEHNR and CDR2 FQNEAQ (reference sequence). CDR3 amino acids: CASSSTKADTQYF. Written as DNA, the CDR3 is TGTGCCAGCAGCTCAACTAAGGCAGATACGCAGTATTTT. Full variable domain (rest looked up from reference TRBV7-9 and TRBJ2-3): DTGVSQNPRHKITKRGQNVTFRCDPISEHNRLYWYRQTLGQGPEFLTYFQNEAQLEKSRLLSDRFSAERPKGSFSTLEIQRTEQGDSAMYLCASSSTKADTQYFGPGTRLTVL.

The rearrangement links TRBV11-2 to TRBJ1-6; D remains ambiguous. The CDR3 totals 14 residues. V lost 2 bases and J lost 10, with 12 bases in between. Germline CDR1 and CDR2: SGHAT and FQNNGV. The CDR3 DNA sequence: TGTGCCAGCAGCTTATTTAGGGAGAGCTCACCCCTCCACTTT. Its protein is CASSLFRESSPLHF. Based on the CDR3 plus reference TRBV11-2 and TRBJ1-6, the full variable domain is EAGVAQSPRYKIIEKRQSVAFWCNPISGHATLYWYQQILGQGPKLLIQFQNNGVVDDSQLPKDRFSAERLKGVDSTLKIQPAKLEDSAVYLCASSLFRESSPLHFGNGTRLTVT.

The chain employs TRBV7-9 and TRBJ2-7; possible D gene TRBD2, 6 bases. The ends were cut back, 3 bases at V and 2 bases at J, with 11 bases in the middle. The CDR3 loop spans 14 amino acids. Looked up from germline, CDR1 is SEHNR and CDR2 is FQNEAQ (reference sequence). The CDR3 region is CASSLGGQTYEQYF. As DNA, the CDR3 is TGTGCCAGCAGCTTGGGAGGACAAACCTACGAGCAGTACTTC.

The CDR3: CSVREQMAGSYNEQFF. CDR3 nucleotides: TGCAGCGTCCGAGAGCAAATGGCGGGCTCCTACAATGAGCAGTTCTTC. The chain links TRBV29-1 to TRBJ2-1; D is perhaps TRBD2 (5 bases). V lost 6 bases and J 0 bases, leaving 18 bases between the germline ends. The CDR3 sequence is 16 residues long. Germline V gives CDR1 SQVTM, CDR2 ANQGSEA.

The CDR3 spells CASSSGTGGGNTIYF. Written as DNA, the CDR3 is TGTGCCAGCAGCTCGGGGACAGGGGGAGGAAACACCATATATTTT. The J gene is TRBJ1-3, the V gene TRBV5-5, with 11 bases fitting TRBD1. CDR1 and CDR2 from the germline V gene are SGHKS and YYEKEE (reference sequence). The CDR3 runs 15 residues. The V and J ends lost 3 bases and 4 bases, in that order; junction bases with no gene match: 3.

This clone was seen repeatedly, ten times or more. This sequence joins TRBV7-9 and TRBJ2-1; a possible D gene is TRBD2 (5 bases). The CDR3 runs to 11 residues. V lost 5 bases to trimming and J lost 7 bases, with 6 bases between them. Germline CDR1 reads SEHNR; CDR2 reads FQNEAQ (reference sequence). As DNA, the CDR3 is TGTGCCAGCAGCACTAGTAATGAGCAGTTCTTC. It specifies CASSTSNEQFF.

The chain links TRBV7-9 to TRBJ2-3; 7 positions match TRBD2. The V gene's germline CDR1 is SEHNR and CDR2 FQNEAQ (reference sequence). V shed 2 bases, J shed 2 bases, and the junction held 7 bases outside the gene matches. The CDR3 extends over 16 amino acids. CDR3 nucleotide sequence: TGTGCCAGCAGCTTAAATACCGGGAGGACCACAGATACGCAGTATTTT. Translated, it gives CASSLNTGRTTDTQYF.

This clone was detected once. The chain employs TRBV6-1 and TRBJ1-2, with 9 bases that match TRBD1. Germline V gene sequence: CDR1 MNHNS, CDR2 SASEGT. The J segment lost 4 bases and the V segment lost 6 bases, leaving 6 bases of the junction unmatched. This CDR3 comprises 14 residues. The CDR3 bases are TGTGCCAGCAGAGACAGGGGGGGATTCTATGGCTACACCTTC. It encodes CASRDRGGFYGYTF.

The rearrangement links TRBV10-2 to TRBJ1-2; TRBD1 is a possible D gene (5 bases). Between the trimmed V and J ends, which lost 6 bases and 5 bases, there was a span of 16 bases. This CDR3 is built from 14 residues. Germline V gene sequence: CDR1 WSHSY, CDR2 SAAADI. The CDR3 spells CASRADGTPYGYTF. In nucleotides, the CDR3 is TGCGCCAGCAGAGCCGATGGGACTCCTTATGGCTACACCTTC.